The 15 T cell receptor beta chains presented below share a single source sample, sequenced in a study of T cell repertoires in cytomegalovirus infection. TCRdb re-called the reads through MiXCR, storing one row per CDR3 protein. Here the sample spans approximately 200,000 distinct CDR3 sequences, roughly 30% being singletons. What was sequenced was PBMCs. These receptors all come from a human donor in good health (CMV status not recorded). Some clones in this sample may be carry-over from other donors' samples.

The table lists this clonotype with a few counts. V and J are TRBV9 and TRBJ1-1, with TRBD1 as a possible D gene (5 bases). V was clipped by 3 bases and J by 0 bases, with 12 bases between them. The V gene's germline CDR1 is SGDLS and CDR2 YYNGEE. The CDR3 has 15 residues. CDR3 residues: CASSGRQILNTEAFF. In nucleotides, the CDR3 is TGTGCCAGCAGCGGGAGACAGATATTGAACACTGAAGCTTTCTTT.

The rearrangement uses TRBV7-6 and TRBJ1-6; D may be TRBD1 (6 bases). This CDR3 is 14 amino acids long. V lost 5 bases and J 10 bases, leaving 15 bases between the germline ends. CDR1 is SGHVS, CDR2 FNYEAQ, per germline. Here the CDR3 reads CASSKGGNRSPLHF. CDR3 coding DNA: TGTGCCAGCAGCAAGGGGGGGAACCGGTCACCCCTCCACTTT.

This clonotype has just one count. The chain has TRBV6-5 and TRBJ1-1; weak D call: TRBD1 (6 bases). Germline V lookup: CDR1 MNHEY, CDR2 SVGAGI. The CDR3 has 14 residues. The germline V and J ends were trimmed by 5 bases and 1 base, with 11 bases remaining between them. The CDR3 loop reads CASSRGHPNTEAFF. The DNA for the CDR3 is TGTGCCAGCAGTCGGGGACACCCGAACACTGAAGCTTTCTTT.

This clonotype has a handful of counts. The chain links TRBV9 to TRBJ2-1, with 8 bases fitting TRBD2. CDR3 length: 16 amino acids. The ends lost 0 bases at V and 7 bases at J; junction bases unmatched: 9. CDR1 and CDR2 (germline): SGDLS, YYNGEE. This chain's CDR3 is CASSVDARGGWNEQFF. CDR3 nucleotide sequence: TGTGCCAGCAGCGTAGATGCCCGGGGGGGGTGGAATGAGCAGTTCTTC.

The chain links TRBV7-9 to TRBJ1-3; D gene uncertain. This CDR3 comprises 15 residues. Deletions cut 5 bases from V and 4 bases from J, with 15 bases between. Germline V gene lookup returns CDR1 SEHNR and CDR2 FQNEAQ (reference sequence). CDR3 coding DNA: TGTGCCAGCAGCCCCAGCGAAGGGTACGGAAACACCATATATTTT. Translation: CASSPSEGYGNTIYF. Complete variable domain (other parts from reference TRBV7-9 and TRBJ1-3): DTGVSQNPRHKITKRGQNVTFRCDPISEHNRLYWYRQTLGQGPEFLTYFQNEAQLEKSRLLSDRFSAERPKGSFSTLEIQRTEQGDSAMYLCASSPSEGYGNTIYFGEGSWLTVV.

This chain links TRBV7-3 with TRBJ1-6; D perhaps matches TRBD1 (5 bases). The CDR3 contains 15 residues. Trimming cost V 0 bases and J 5 bases, with 8 bases left between them. Germline V gene sequence: CDR1 SGHTA, CDR2 FQGTGA. The CDR3 region has the DNA TGTGCCAGCAGCTTAACCGGGGCCCATAATTCACCCCTCCACTTT. It codes for CASSLTGAHNSPLHF.

This clonotype has just one count. The V call is TRBV7-8, the J call TRBJ2-7; 8 bases align to TRBD2. The CDR3 is 18 residues long. Losses at the gene ends were 5 bases for V and 2 bases for J; bases not matched to a gene: 17. Per the germline V gene, CDR1 is SGHVS and CDR2 is FQNEAQ. The CDR3 here is CASSPKEYERGNPYEQYF. CDR3 bases: TGTGCCAGCAGCCCCAAAGAGTACGAGCGGGGGAACCCCTACGAGCAGTACTTC.

This clonotype was seen more than once but under ten times. This chain joins TRBV2 and TRBJ1-4; D gene unclear. Germline V gene data show CDR1 as SNHLY and CDR2 as FYNNEI. The CDR3 is made up of 14 amino acids. V lost 6 bases and J lost 0, with 8 bases in between. The CDR3 DNA follows: TGTGCCAGCAGAAGGGTTGCAACTAATGAAAAACTGTTTTTT. It yields the protein CASRRVATNEKLFF. The full variable domain, rest sourced from reference TRBV2 and TRBJ1-4, is EPEVTQTPSHQVTQMGQEVILRCVPISNHLYFYWYRQILGQKVEFLVSFYNNEISEKSEIFDDQFSVERPDGSNFTLKIRSTKLEDSAMYFCASRRVATNEKLFFGSGTQLSVL.

In this sample, this clonotype turned up a few times. V gene TRBV6-6 combines with J gene TRBJ1-6; D call uncertain. The CDR3 is made up of 14 amino acids. With 5 bases removed from V and 5 bases from J, the gap between germline ends came to 10 bases. Germline V CDR1 and CDR2: MNHNY, SVGAGI (reference sequence). This chain's CDR3 is CASSDQADNSPLHF. In DNA, the CDR3 is TGTGCCAGCAGTGATCAGGCTGATAATTCACCCCTCCACTTT.

This clonotype turned up a few times. The rearrangement links TRBV7-9 to TRBJ1-3; TRBD1 is a possible D gene (6 bases). CDR1 is SEHNR and CDR2 is FQNEAQ in the germline V gene (reference sequence). This CDR3 comprises 17 residues. Trimming pared 5 bases from V and 0 bases from J, leaving 17 bases between. Here the CDR3 DNA reads TGTGCCAGCAGCCCTTGGACAGCCCATCGCTCTGGAAACACCATATATTTT. This codes for CASSPWTAHRSGNTIYF.

This clonotype was seen a handful of times. The chain uses TRBV12-3 or TRBV12-4 and TRBJ2-3; possible D gene TRBD1, 5 bases. CDR3 length equals 11 residues. Trimming left V 10 bases short and J 4 bases short, with 9 bases between. CDR3 amino acids: CATWGPDTQYF. The CDR3 region has the DNA TGTGCCACCTGGGGCCCAGATACGCAGTATTTT.

The chain recombines TRBV28 with TRBJ1-2, with 10 nucleotides matching TRBD1. The CDR3 has 15 residues. The junction had 8 bases not matched to a gene; V was cut back by 6 bases and J by 4 bases. CDR1 MDHEN and CDR2 SYDVKM come from the germline V gene. The CDR3 loop reads CASSSGQGVGYGYTF. In DNA form, the CDR3 reads TGTGCCAGCAGCTCCGGACAGGGGGTGGGCTATGGCTACACCTTC.

The J gene is TRBJ2-3, the V gene TRBV18; tentative D call: TRBD2 (6 bases). Per germline, CDR1 KGHSH and CDR2 LQKENI. V lost 0 bases and J lost 6, with 34 bases in between. The length of the CDR3 is 22 residues. The CDR3: CASSPPSGARGSGPDEADTQYF. The CDR3 DNA reads as TGTGCCAGCTCACCACCGTCCGGGGCGCGGGGAAGCGGACCGGACGAGGCCGATACGCAGTATTTT.

The genes are TRBV19 and TRBJ1-2; no definite D call. The CDR3 runs to 13 residues. Germline CDR1 is LNHDA and CDR2 is SQIVND (reference sequence). The V end was cut by 7 bases, the J end by 4 bases, with 13 bases between. The CDR3 DNA follows: TGTGCCAGTAAAGGTCACGGCGGCTATGGCTACACCTTC. This codes for CASKGHGGYGYTF.

This clonotype was seen only a few times. This chain links TRBV11-3 with TRBJ2-7, with 7 bases matching TRBD1. This CDR3 spans 13 amino acids. CDR1 and CDR2 from the germline V gene are SGHNT and YENEEA. Trimming cost V 3 bases and J 5 bases; bases outside gene matches: 4. In DNA, the CDR3 is TGTGCCAGCAGCTTGGACAGGATGAACGAGCAGTACTTC. It codes for CASSLDRMNEQYF.